Following are 25 T cell receptor beta chains from one sample sequenced in a study of blood T cell repertoires in COVID-19. Profiled with immunoSEQ multiplex PCR; TCRdb holds only in-frame clones, not every one. The data hold about 250,000 clones, with approximately 85% observed a single time. The sequenced material came from PBMCs or T cells enriched from blood (not recorded which). The source is a woman aged 45 to 65 with acute COVID-19.

This rearrangement joins TRBV6-5 to TRBJ1-1; D possibly corresponds to TRBD1 (5 bases). The CDR3 totals 16 residues. V lost 2 bases and J lost 1, with 14 bases in between. Germline V gene lookup returns CDR1 MNHEY and CDR2 SVGAGI. CDR3 sequence (DNA): TGTGCCAGCAGTTACGGATTACCTACAGGGAACACTGAAGCTTTCTTT. It is translated as CASSYGLPTGNTEAFF.

The J gene is TRBJ1-1, the V gene TRBV7-3; perhaps TRBD1 as D (5 bases). The CDR3 has 13 residues. Germline V gene lookup returns CDR1 SGHTA and CDR2 FQGTGA. Trimming removed 5 bases at V and 7 bases at J, with 14 bases between. CDR3 loop: CASSLGGIGEAFF. Written as DNA, the CDR3 is TGTGCCAGCAGCCTCGGGGGTATAGGTGAAGCTTTCTTT.

This chain joins TRBV7-8 and TRBJ1-1; D possibly corresponds to TRBD1 (5 bases). The V gene lost 5 bases and the J gene lost 4 bases, with 17 bases spanning the gap. Germline values: CDR1 SGHVS, CDR2 FQNEAQ. This CDR3 comprises 15 residues. The chain's CDR3 is CASSKRTGPGTEAFF. CDR3 bases: TGTGCCAGCAGCAAACGAACAGGCCCGGGCACTGAAGCTTTCTTT.

This clone was seen once. The V call is TRBV30, the J call TRBJ1-5; TRBD1 matches at 7 bases. The trim removed 3 bases at V and 1 base at J, leaving 3 bases unmatched. This CDR3 is 14 amino acids long. Germline values: CDR1 GTSNPN, CDR2 SVGIG (reference sequence). The chain's CDR3 is CAWRDRASNQPQHF. The CDR3 DNA reads as TGTGCCTGGAGAGACAGGGCGAGCAATCAGCCCCAGCATTTT.

V usage is TRBV7-9 and J usage is TRBJ1-2; D is uncertain. V gave up 2 bases and J gave up 5 bases, with 6 bases separating them. The CDR3 is 12 amino acids. Germline V gene data show CDR1 as SEHNR and CDR2 as FQNEAQ (reference sequence). The CDR3 nucleotides read TGTGCCAGCAGCTTACAACAATATGGCTACACCTTC. Translating gives CASSLQQYGYTF.

The chain has TRBV6-2 or TRBV6-3 and TRBJ2-7; unclear D gene. Trimming left V 2 bases short and J 1 base short, with 9 bases between. The germline V gene encodes CDR1 MNHEY and CDR2 SVGEGT. This CDR3 is 14 amino acids long. CDR3 DNA sequence: TGTGCCAGCAGTTACCGGTCCTATTCCTACGAGCAGTACTTC. Its translation is CASSYRSYSYEQYF.

In its sample, this clone was seen once. The rearrangement uses TRBV7-9 and TRBJ1-4; 8 bases fit TRBD1. The ends lost 5 bases at V and 8 bases at J; junction bases unmatched: 7. Germline-derived CDR1 and CDR2 are SEHNR and FQNEAQ (reference sequence). The CDR3 length is 14 residues. The CDR3 DNA reads TGTGCCAGCAGCCGGGACAGGCGTGGGGAAAAACTGTTTTTT. Translation gives CASSRDRRGEKLFF. Full variable domain (rest looked up from reference TRBV7-9 and TRBJ1-4): DTGVSQNPRHKITKRGQNVTFRCDPISEHNRLYWYRQTLGQGPEFLTYFQNEAQLEKSRLLSDRFSAERPKGSFSTLEIQRTEQGDSAMYLCASSRDRRGEKLFFGSGTQLSVL.

This chain links TRBV4-3 with TRBJ2-1; D gene uncertain. Trimming removed 4 bases from V and 3 bases from J, with 13 bases in between. The length of the CDR3 is 15 residues. Germline values: CDR1 LGHNA, CDR2 YSLEER. The CDR3 sequence is CASSPNSLFYNEQFF. CDR3 in DNA: TGCGCCAGCAGCCCAAACTCCTTATTCTACAATGAGCAGTTCTTC.

The chain is built from TRBV7-2 and TRBJ1-1; D perhaps matches TRBD1 (5 bases). Germline CDR1 and CDR2: SGHTA and FQGNSA. V was trimmed by 1 base and J by 5 bases, leaving 17 bases between them. The CDR3 has 16 residues. The CDR3 is CASSLGWGRESTEAFF. The CDR3 DNA is TGTGCCAGCAGCTTAGGGTGGGGGAGGGAGAGTACTGAAGCTTTCTTT.

The V call is TRBV7-2, the J call TRBJ2-3, with a weak D call TRBD2 (7 bases). The V and J ends lost 6 bases and 11 bases respectively, with 21 bases between them. CDR3 size: 14 residues. The germline V gene encodes CDR1 SGHTA and CDR2 FQGNSA. The CDR3 DNA follows: TGTGCCAGCAGATCAGGGGATTACAGCGGGGAGCAGTATTTT. Translating it yields CASRSGDYSGEQYF.

In nucleotides, the CDR3 is TGTGCCAGCAGCTTGACAGAAGGGGAGACCCAGTACTTC. This encodes CASSLTEGETQYF. This chain uses TRBV7-2 with TRBJ2-5; D possibly corresponds to TRBD1 (5 bases). V was shortened by 3 bases and J by 5 bases, with 10 bases between the two germline ends. The CDR3 consists of 13 residues. Germline-derived CDR1 and CDR2 are SGHTA and FQGNSA.

The rearrangement links TRBV4-1 to TRBJ1-1; unclear D gene. Per germline, CDR1 MGHRA and CDR2 YSYEKL. This CDR3 has 12 residues. V dropped 0 bases and J dropped 11 bases, with 10 bases sitting between them. The DNA for the CDR3 is TGCGCCAGCAGCCAAGACCGGGAGCGGGCTTTCTTT. Protein product: CASSQDRERAFF.

This clone was observed a single time. This chain connects TRBV30 to TRBJ2-7; D gene ambiguous. Trimming stripped 8 bases from V and 6 bases from J, with 14 bases between. The CDR3 extends over 11 amino acids. The germline gives CDR1 GTSNPN, CDR2 SVGIG (reference sequence). The DNA of the CDR3 is TGTGCCCGAAGCGTATCTGGCGAGCAGTACTTC. Its translation is CARSVSGEQYF.

The V gene is TRBV3-1 (or the pseudogene TRBV3-2), the J gene TRBJ1-1, with 7 bases lining up with TRBD1. CDR3 length equals 14 residues. Germline CDR1 is LGHDT and CDR2 is YNNKEL (reference sequence). V was clipped by 6 bases and J by 4 bases; unmatched bases: 8. CDR3 in amino acids: CASRPTGVRTEAFF. As DNA, the CDR3 is TGTGCCAGCAGGCCCACAGGGGTACGCACTGAAGCTTTCTTT.

The chain uses TRBV19 and TRBJ1-5; 9 bases fit TRBD1. Looked up from germline, CDR1 is LNHDA and CDR2 is SQIVND (reference sequence). V dropped 4 bases and J dropped 0; count of bases not matched to a gene: 4. This CDR3 is built from 16 residues. CDR3 sequence reads: CASSTGQGISNQPQHF. In DNA form, the CDR3 reads TGTGCCAGTAGTACCGGACAGGGGATTAGCAATCAGCCCCAGCATTTT.

This clone appeared a few times. The rearrangement joins TRBV5-6 to TRBJ1-1, with D uncertain. This CDR3 has 11 residues. Germline V lookup: CDR1 SGHDT, CDR2 YYEEEE. The V end was cut by 1 base, the J end by 6 bases, with 4 bases between. The CDR3 bases are TGTGCCAGCAGCTTGTATGCTGAAGCTTTCTTT. Its protein is CASSLYAEAFF.

This chain links TRBV19 with TRBJ1-5, with 8 bases lining up with TRBD1. The CDR3 has 14 residues. Germline CDR1 reads LNHDA; CDR2 reads SQIVND (reference sequence). The V gene end was trimmed by 10 bases and the J gene end by 6 bases; junction bases not matched to a gene: 11. The CDR3 spells CATLDRGNSQPQHF. In nucleotides, the CDR3 is TGTGCCACCCTCGACAGGGGAAACAGTCAGCCCCAGCATTTT.

The chain carries TRBV2 and TRBJ1-5; D gene unclear. The CDR3 runs 13 residues. V was shortened by 7 bases and J by 3 bases, with 10 bases between the two germline ends. CDR1 is SNHLY, CDR2 FYNNEI, per germline. The CDR3 region is CASTDEDNQPQHF. In DNA form, the CDR3 reads TGTGCCAGCACAGATGAAGACAATCAGCCCCAGCATTTT.

This chain joins TRBV7-9 and TRBJ1-2; D might be TRBD1 (5 bases). The CDR3 totals 14 residues. The V gene lost 5 bases and the J gene lost 3 bases, with 13 bases spanning the gap. In germline, CDR1 is SEHNR, CDR2 FQNEAQ (reference sequence). The CDR3 loop reads CASSVARDDYGYTF. In DNA form, the CDR3 reads TGTGCCAGCAGCGTGGCCAGGGATGACTATGGCTACACCTTC.

This sequence joins TRBV7-8 and TRBJ1-1; no definite D call. V lost 5 bases and J 1 base, leaving 20 bases between the germline ends. Germline V gene lookup returns CDR1 SGHVS and CDR2 FQNEAQ. The length of the CDR3 is 17 residues. CDR3 amino acids: CASSRELILRRNTEAFF. Here the CDR3 DNA reads TGTGCCAGCAGCCGAGAGCTTATCTTGAGGAGGAACACTGAAGCTTTCTTT.

The chain recombines TRBV5-1 with TRBJ2-2, with TRBD1 matching over 9 bases. The CDR3 covers 15 residues. Germline assignment: CDR1 SGHRS and CDR2 YFSETQ. The J segment lost 3 bases and the V segment lost 4 bases, leaving 4 bases of the junction unmatched. The CDR3 protein is CASSPTGGYTGELFF. The CDR3, as DNA: TGCGCCAGCAGCCCGACAGGGGGGTACACCGGGGAGCTGTTTTTT.

This clone was detected only once. The rearrangement joins TRBV19 to TRBJ2-3, with 9 bases identical to TRBD2. Losses at the gene ends were 6 bases for V and 0 bases for J; bases not matched to a gene: 10. The CDR3 loop spans 17 amino acids. The germline V gene has CDR1 LNHDA and CDR2 SQIVND (reference sequence). This CDR3 is CASRGGSGGYSTDTQYF. The CDR3 DNA sequence: TGTGCCAGTAGGGGCGGTAGCGGGGGCTACAGCACAGATACGCAGTATTTT.

The chain couples TRBV7-2 to TRBJ2-1, with 7 bases matching TRBD2. V lost 6 bases to trimming and J lost 8 bases; unmatched junction nucleotides: 7. Germline CDR1 and CDR2: SGHTA and FQGNSA. The CDR3 spans 13 residues. The CDR3 DNA sequence: TGTGCCAGCAGATATACCCTAGCGGATGAGCAGTTCTTC. Protein sequence: CASRYTLADEQFF.

CDR3 DNA sequence: TGTGCCAGCAGCCAAGGGGACAGGGAGTATGGCTACACCTTC. Protein product: CASSQGDREYGYTF. This rearrangement joins TRBV3-1 (or the pseudogene TRBV3-2) to TRBJ1-2; 9 bases align to TRBD1. CDR3 size: 14 residues. The J segment lost 5 bases and the V segment lost 1 base, leaving 2 bases of the junction unmatched. Germline assignment: CDR1 LGHDT and CDR2 YNNKEL (reference sequence).

The V gene is TRBV11-1, the J gene TRBJ2-5, with 13 bases lining up with TRBD2. The ends lost 5 bases at V and 5 bases at J; junction bases unmatched: 8. The CDR3 is made up of 16 amino acids. The V gene's germline CDR1 is SGHAT and CDR2 FQDESV (reference sequence). The CDR3 sequence is CASSRATSGGRETQYF. CDR3 nucleotides: TGTGCCAGCAGCCGCGCGACTAGCGGGGGGCGGGAGACCCAGTACTTC.